Detailed here is one TCR beta chain. Its antigen is undetermined. This sample was taken from a study of cytomegalovirus exposure and HLA in healthy donors. About the research overall: A later analysis reported the 100 to 150 validation repertoires used the same platform as the approximately 670 first-cohort repertoires.

Findings and caveats of the study: In vitro experiments confirmed that a few CMV-associated chains were specific for CMV antigens.

Germline V gives CDR1 MNHNS, CDR2 SASEGT. The CDR3 covers 13 residues. V gave up 7 bases and J gave up 5 bases, with 14 bases separating them. Sequenced by immunoSEQ multiplex PCR; TCRdb stores in-frame clones only, minus some. Here the sample spans fewer than 100,000 clones, roughly 94% being singletons. The TCR sequence derives from a woman between 18 and 30 years old in good health and CMV-seropositive. Sample: PBMCs. J is TRBJ1-1 and V is TRBV6-1, with D tentatively TRBD1 (5 bases). CDR3 residues: CASTRGRGTEAFF. The CDR3 nucleotides are TGTGCCAGCACCCGCGGACGGGGGACTGAAGCTTTCTTT.